The clone carrying this T cell receptor (beta chain) was seen a single time. CDR3 length equals 14 residues. CDR1 SGHTA and CDR2 FQGNSA come from the germline V gene. Trimming at V came to 4 bases and at J to 1 base, leaving 1 base not matched to a gene. These data come from a study of T cell responses to AZD1222 COVID-19 vaccine. Produced via immunoSEQ multiplex PCR; TCRdb's table is partial and in-frame only. The sample includes 150,000 or so clones, around 93% seen only once; the top ten take 2.5% to 4%. The source is an adult who received the AZD1222 COVID-19 vaccine. V gene TRBV7-2 combines with J gene TRBJ2-7; 10 bases match TRBD2. The sequenced sample was peripheral blood, obtained 28 days after the second AZD1222 dose. CDR3 bases: TGTGCCAGCAGCTATAGCGGGGGGTCCTACGAGCAGTACTTC. This codes for CASSYSGGSYEQYF.